This paragraph covers one T cell receptor beta chain sequence. The data belong to a study of blood T cell repertoires in COVID-19. In the study overall: PBMCs, B-cell-depleted T cells, or T cells provided the cDNA or gDNA that made up the material.

Sequencing was performed with immunoSEQ multiplex PCR; in TCRdb, only in-frame clones are kept and a portion is missing. The sample carries 35,000 to 45,000 clones, roughly 80% recorded once. The origin of this receptor is a human donor in a cohort sampled during active COVID-19. The sequenced sample was peripheral blood.

CDR3 coding DNA: TGTGCCAGCTCACCGAACGGGGCAGATACGCAGTATTTT. It encodes CASSPNGADTQYF. The chain uses TRBV18 and TRBJ2-3; possible D gene TRBD2, 5 bases. Per the germline V gene, CDR1 is KGHSH and CDR2 is LQKENI. Trimming removed 3 bases from V and 4 bases from J, with 8 bases in between. The CDR3 consists of 13 residues.